Presented here are 21 T cell receptor beta chains from one specimen sequenced in a study of Ad26.COV2.S vaccination and SARS-CoV-2 variants. Assay used: immunoSEQ multiplex PCR; TCRdb lists only in-frame clones, some missing. The sample has about 370,000 clones; approximately 91% are singletons. The treatment denotes: 15 to 20 received Ad26.COV2.S at low or high dose, single or two shots; 5 received placebo; per-sample allocation not given. Sampling happened 63 days after the first vaccine or placebo injection. Sequenced material: peripheral blood, taken in a trial of Ad26.COV2.S vaccine versus placebo. Receptor source: a person between 18 and 65 years old who received the Ad26.COV2.S COVID-19 vaccine or a placebo.

The V call is TRBV5-1, the J call TRBJ2-7, with D hard to call. Germline values: CDR1 SGHRS, CDR2 YFSETQ. The CDR3 contains 17 residues. V lost 0 bases to trimming and J lost 4 bases, with 20 bases between them. The CDR3 is CASSLGGTFSVGYEQYF. The CDR3 DNA is TGCGCCAGCAGCTTGGGTGGAACGTTCTCGGTCGGATACGAGCAGTACTTC.

With regard to this clone: Other DNA sequences within the sample encode an identical CDR3. The rearrangement joins TRBV28 to TRBJ2-7; either TRBD1 or TRBD2 may fit D (5 bases each). The CDR3 totals 13 residues. The ends were cut back, 2 bases at V and 0 bases at J, with 5 bases in the middle. Germline V gives CDR1 MDHEN, CDR2 SYDVKM. CDR3 protein: CASSLGTSYEQYF. As DNA, the CDR3 is TGTGCCAGCAGTTTAGGGACCTCCTACGAGCAGTACTTC.

The rearrangement uses TRBV7-3 and TRBJ2-5; 7 bases fit TRBD2. The germline V gene has CDR1 SGHTA and CDR2 FQGTGA. The CDR3 consists of 14 residues. Trimming removed 5 bases from V and 3 bases from J; junction bases left unmatched: 6. CDR3 region: CASSRGGGEETQYF. The CDR3, as DNA: TGTGCCAGCAGCCGTGGGGGAGGGGAAGAGACCCAGTACTTC.

This clone appeared a few times. This chain joins TRBV5-1 and TRBJ1-1, with TRBD1 as a possible D gene (5 bases). V was cut by 0 bases and J by 5 bases, with 20 bases left in between. CDR1 is SGHRS, CDR2 YFSETQ, per germline. This CDR3 region has 17 residues. DNA of the CDR3: TGCGCCAGCAGCTTGGGGCCCCTGCGTCAGGGTGGGACTGAAGCTTTCTTT. Translated, it gives CASSLGPLRQGGTEAFF.

This chain links TRBV4-2 with TRBJ2-6; D uncertain. With 0 bases removed from V and 4 bases from J, the gap between germline ends came to 10 bases. The CDR3 extends over 16 amino acids. Germline CDR1 LGHNA, CDR2 YNFKEQ. The CDR3 here is CASSQDWVGGANVLTF. CDR3 in DNA: TGTGCCAGCAGCCAAGATTGGGTGGGCGGGGCCAACGTCCTGACTTTC.

This chain connects TRBV6-4 to TRBJ2-1, with 13 bases that match TRBD2. Trimming took 2 bases from V and 8 from J; bases not matched to a gene: 3. The CDR3 sequence is 15 residues long. In germline, CDR1 is MRHNA, CDR2 SNTAGT. CDR3 amino acids: CASSDQGLAGDEQFF. CDR3 sequence (DNA): TGTGCCAGCAGTGACCAAGGACTAGCGGGAGATGAGCAGTTCTTC.

V usage is TRBV28 and J usage is TRBJ2-2; 8 bases match TRBD1. Germline CDR1 and CDR2: MDHEN and SYDVKM. The CDR3 has 16 residues. V dropped 6 bases and J dropped 5; count of bases not matched to a gene: 11. CDR3 sequence reads: CASRRSGGSITGELFF. CDR3 in DNA: TGTGCCAGCAGAAGATCAGGGGGCAGCATTACCGGGGAGCTGTTTTTT.

The gene calls are TRBV13 and TRBJ2-7, with D perhaps matching TRBD1 (5 bases). The V gene lost 2 bases and the J gene lost 2 bases, with 13 bases spanning the gap. Germline V gives CDR1 PRHDT, CDR2 FYEKMQ (reference sequence). CDR3 length equals 15 residues. The CDR3 region has the DNA TGTGCCAGCAGCTTAAAAACTTCACAGGCCTACGAGCAGTACTTC. This translates into CASSLKTSQAYEQYF.

The chain combines TRBV27 with TRBJ2-7; 7 nucleotides agree with TRBD2. Trimming cost V 0 bases and J 5 bases; bases outside gene matches: 4. Germline CDR1 and CDR2: MNHEY and SMNVEV (reference sequence). The CDR3 length is 14 residues. The CDR3 DNA sequence: TGTGCCAGCAGTTTATCGGGAGGGCCCCACGAGCAGTACTTC. Amino acid sequence: CASSLSGGPHEQYF.

The rearrangement joins TRBV7-9 to TRBJ1-1, with a weak D call TRBD1 (6 bases). Germline V gives CDR1 SEHNR, CDR2 FQNEAQ (reference sequence). The CDR3 sequence is 14 residues long. V dropped 5 bases and J dropped 4 bases, with 14 bases sitting between them. CDR3 nucleotides: TGTGCCAGCAGCCAGAGGGGGGCCGGCACTGAAGCTTTCTTT. The encoded protein is CASSQRGAGTEAFF.

The chain joins TRBV5-4 to TRBJ2-1; 7 bases map to TRBD1. J was trimmed by 8 bases and V by 4 bases; bases with no gene match: 12. This CDR3 comprises 15 residues. CDR1 is SGHNT, CDR2 YYREEE, per germline (reference sequence). CDR3 in DNA: TGTGCCAGCAGCCCGCCCCATCAGGGGGTCGATGAGCAGTTCTTC. Translated: CASSPPHQGVDEQFF.

The gene calls are TRBV30 and TRBJ1-3; no reliable D call. The V end lost 1 base, the J end lost 0 bases, and 4 bases lay between the germline ends. This CDR3 contains 13 residues. The V gene's germline CDR1 is GTSNPN and CDR2 SVGIG (reference sequence). For the CDR3, the DNA is TGTGCCTGGAGTGAGTCCTCTGGAAACACCATATATTTT. Protein: CAWSESSGNTIYF.

The rearrangement links TRBV29-1 to TRBJ2-3; 8 positions agree with TRBD2. This CDR3 has 12 amino acids. From germline, CDR1 is SQVTM and CDR2 ANQGSEA. Trimming cost V 8 bases and J 4 bases; bases outside gene matches: 5. Written as DNA, the CDR3 is TGCAGCTTCAGGACTAGCTCAGATACGCAGTATTTT. Translation gives CSFRTSSDTQYF.

This clone came up a few times. V is TRBV28 and J is TRBJ2-1; 8 bases are shared with TRBD1. With 3 bases clipped from V and 6 bases from J, the junction kept 13 bases outside the gene matches. This CDR3 region has 17 residues. Germline V gives CDR1 MDHEN, CDR2 SYDVKM. The DNA for the CDR3 is TGTGCCAGCAGTTTGTTAGTGGGGGCAGGGGGCACCAATGAGCAGTTCTTC. Amino acid sequence: CASSLLVGAGGTNEQFF.

This clone has only a few counts. The chain uses TRBV5-1 and TRBJ1-4; D may be TRBD1 (5 bases). Germline assignment: CDR1 SGHRS and CDR2 YFSETQ. Deletions cut 0 bases from V and 6 bases from J, with 9 bases between. The CDR3 is 14 amino acids. This CDR3 is CASSLDRPDEKLFF. The CDR3 DNA is TGCGCCAGCAGCTTGGACAGGCCTGATGAAAAACTGTTTTTT.

The V gene is TRBV20-1, the J gene TRBJ1-5; D perhaps matches TRBD1 (5 bases). The length of the CDR3 is 14 residues. The germline V gene encodes CDR1 DFQATT and CDR2 SNEGSKA (reference sequence). The germline V and J ends were trimmed by 3 bases and 4 bases, with 13 bases remaining between them. CDR3 DNA: TGCAGTGCTAGTTTAGGGGTAAGGAATCAGCCCCAGCATTTT. It codes for CSASLGVRNQPQHF.

The V gene is TRBV14, the J gene TRBJ1-4; 7 bases agree with TRBD1. Germline loops: CDR1 SGHDN, CDR2 FVKESK. With 1 base clipped from V and 8 bases from J, the junction kept 13 bases outside the gene matches. CDR3 size: 17 residues. The CDR3 region is CASSQVLGWDRGEKLFF. The DNA for the CDR3 is TGTGCCAGCAGCCAAGTCCTTGGATGGGACAGAGGGGAAAAACTGTTTTTT. Supplemented by reference TRBV14 and TRBJ1-4, the full variable domain reads EAGVTQFPSHSVIEKGQTVTLRCDPISGHDNLYWYRRVMGKEIKFLLHFVKESKQDESGMPNNRFLAERTGGTYSTLKVQPAELEDSGVYFCASSQVLGWDRGEKLFFGSGTQLSVL.

The sample holds one count of this clone. V and J are TRBV29-1 and TRBJ2-1; D is uncertain. The V gene's germline CDR1 is SQVTM and CDR2 ANQGSEA. V dropped 6 bases and J dropped 0 bases, with 15 bases sitting between them. This CDR3 contains 15 residues. Written as DNA, the CDR3 is TGCAGCGTCCTCCCTTGGCCTAGCTCCTACAATGAGCAGTTCTTC. This encodes CSVLPWPSSYNEQFF.

The chain employs TRBV9 and TRBJ2-1, with TRBD1 identical over 8 bases. V shed 4 bases and J 3 bases; nucleotides not matched to a gene: 6. The CDR3 is 15 amino acids. CDR1 and CDR2 (germline): SGDLS, YYNGEE. This CDR3 is CASSPDRGSYNEQFF. CDR3 DNA sequence: TGTGCCAGCAGCCCCGACAGGGGAAGCTACAATGAGCAGTTCTTC.

This clone was found once. V usage is TRBV6-2 or TRBV6-3 and J usage is TRBJ2-7; possibly TRBD2 for D (6 bases). CDR3 length: 15 amino acids. Germline V gives CDR1 MNHEY, CDR2 SVGEGT. V was cut by 2 bases and J by 6 bases, with 17 bases left in between. CDR3 region: CASSYPRLGLSEQYF. The CDR3 DNA follows: TGTGCCAGCAGTTACCCCAGACTAGGGTTGAGCGAGCAGTACTTC.

This clone was recorded a few times. The V gene is TRBV7-9, the J gene TRBJ2-7; D gene unclear. The V and J ends lost 5 bases and 2 bases respectively, with 10 bases between them. CDR3 length: 13 residues. In germline, CDR1 is SEHNR, CDR2 FQNEAQ (reference sequence). The CDR3 reads CASSPPQPYEQYF. CDR3 in DNA: TGTGCCAGCAGCCCTCCGCAGCCCTACGAGCAGTACTTC.